Included here is one T cell receptor (beta chain) sequence, with context. The authors reverse transcribed 0.5 to 1 ug RNA with random hexamers. TCRdb itself ran the immunoSEQ multiplex PCR reads through MiXCR, one entry per CDR3 protein. Altogether 100,000 to 150,000 distinct CDR3 sequences are present, less than 95% being singletons, with the ten largest covering just over 0.095%. This entry comes from a study of CD8 T cells in Susac syndrome. CD8+ and CD4+ T cells from blood underwent TCR beta sequencing. The clonotype was recovered from a human donor in good health. Sequencing input: CD4+ T cells from PBMCs.

Written as DNA, the CDR3 is TGTGCCAGTAGTATAGCCTACGGATCCTACGAGCAGTACTTC. This codes for CASSIAYGSYEQYF. This chain links TRBV19 with TRBJ2-7; unclear D gene. Germline CDR1 reads LNHDA; CDR2 reads SQIVND (reference sequence). The CDR3 extends over 14 amino acids. V lost 1 base and J lost 1, with 8 bases in between.